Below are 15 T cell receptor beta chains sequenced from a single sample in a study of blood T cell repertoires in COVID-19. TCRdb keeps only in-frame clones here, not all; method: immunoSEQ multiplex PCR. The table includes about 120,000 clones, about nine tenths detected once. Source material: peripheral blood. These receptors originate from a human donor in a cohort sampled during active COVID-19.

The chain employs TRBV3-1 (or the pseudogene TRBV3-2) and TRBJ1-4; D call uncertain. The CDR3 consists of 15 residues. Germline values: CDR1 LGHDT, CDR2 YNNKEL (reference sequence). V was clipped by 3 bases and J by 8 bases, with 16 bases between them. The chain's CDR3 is CASSHPTVEVEKLFF. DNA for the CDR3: TGTGCCAGCAGCCATCCGACCGTGGAGGTCGAAAAACTGTTTTTT.

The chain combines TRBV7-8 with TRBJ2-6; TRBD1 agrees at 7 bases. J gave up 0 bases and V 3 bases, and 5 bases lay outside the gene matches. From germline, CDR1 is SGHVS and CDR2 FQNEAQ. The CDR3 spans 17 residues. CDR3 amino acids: CASSFGTANSGANVLTF. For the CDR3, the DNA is TGTGCCAGCAGCTTCGGGACAGCGAACTCTGGGGCCAACGTCCTGACTTTC.

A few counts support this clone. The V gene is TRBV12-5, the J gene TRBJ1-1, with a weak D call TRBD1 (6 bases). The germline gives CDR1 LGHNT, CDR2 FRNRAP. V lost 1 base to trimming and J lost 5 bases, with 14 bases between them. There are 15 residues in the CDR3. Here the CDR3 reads CASGLARQVITEAFF. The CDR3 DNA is TGTGCTAGTGGTTTGGCCCGACAGGTAATAACTGAAGCTTTCTTT.

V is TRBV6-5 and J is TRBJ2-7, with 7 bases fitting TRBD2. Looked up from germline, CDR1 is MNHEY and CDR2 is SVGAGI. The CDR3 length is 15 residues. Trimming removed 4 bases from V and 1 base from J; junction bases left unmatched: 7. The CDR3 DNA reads TGTGCCAGCAGTTCTTTGGCCGGGGGGTCCTACGAGCAGTACTTC. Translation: CASSSLAGGSYEQYF.

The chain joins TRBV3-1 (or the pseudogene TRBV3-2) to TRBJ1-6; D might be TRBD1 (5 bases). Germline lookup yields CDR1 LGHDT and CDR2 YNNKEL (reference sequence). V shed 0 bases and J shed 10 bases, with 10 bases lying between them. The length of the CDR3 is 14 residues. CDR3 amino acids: CASSQDQGGSPLHF. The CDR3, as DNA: TGTGCCAGCAGCCAAGATCAGGGAGGGTCACCCCTCCACTTT.

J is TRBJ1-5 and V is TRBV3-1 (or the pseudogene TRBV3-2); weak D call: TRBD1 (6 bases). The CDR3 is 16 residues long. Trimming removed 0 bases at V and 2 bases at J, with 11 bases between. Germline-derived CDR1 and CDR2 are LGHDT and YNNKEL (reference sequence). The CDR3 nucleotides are TGTGCCAGCAGCCAAGAGTACAGGGCGGGCAATCAGCCCCAGCATTTT. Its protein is CASSQEYRAGNQPQHF.

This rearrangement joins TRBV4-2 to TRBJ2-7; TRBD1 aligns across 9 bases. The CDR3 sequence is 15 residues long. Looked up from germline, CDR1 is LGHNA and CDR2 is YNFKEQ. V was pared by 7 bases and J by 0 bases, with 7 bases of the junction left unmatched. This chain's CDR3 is CASTLGTGSSYEQYF. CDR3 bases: TGTGCCAGCACCCTAGGGACAGGGAGCTCCTACGAGCAGTACTTC.

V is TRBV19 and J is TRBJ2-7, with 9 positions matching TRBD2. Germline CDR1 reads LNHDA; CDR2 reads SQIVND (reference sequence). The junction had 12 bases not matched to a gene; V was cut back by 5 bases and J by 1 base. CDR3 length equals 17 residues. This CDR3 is CASSRRPSGIESYEQYF. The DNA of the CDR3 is TGTGCCAGTAGTCGGCGGCCTAGCGGGATTGAGTCCTACGAGCAGTACTTC.

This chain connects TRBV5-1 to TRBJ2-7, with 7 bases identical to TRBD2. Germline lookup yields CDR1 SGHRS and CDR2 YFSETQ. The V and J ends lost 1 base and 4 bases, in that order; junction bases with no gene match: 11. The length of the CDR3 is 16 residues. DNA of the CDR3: TGCGCCAGCAGCTTGAAATGGGCGGGAGACGGTTACGAGCAGTACTTC. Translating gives CASSLKWAGDGYEQYF.

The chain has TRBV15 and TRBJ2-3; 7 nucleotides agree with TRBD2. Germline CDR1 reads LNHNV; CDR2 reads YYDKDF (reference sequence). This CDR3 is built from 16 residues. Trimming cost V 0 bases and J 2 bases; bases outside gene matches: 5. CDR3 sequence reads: CATSRDGGVHTDTQYF. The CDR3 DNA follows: TGTGCCACCAGCAGAGATGGGGGGGTTCACACAGATACGCAGTATTTT.

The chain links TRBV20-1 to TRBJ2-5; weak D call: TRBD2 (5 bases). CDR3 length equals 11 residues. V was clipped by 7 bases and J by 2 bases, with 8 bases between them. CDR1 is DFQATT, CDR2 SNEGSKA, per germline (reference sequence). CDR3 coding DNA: TGCAGTGTTGCGGGTCAAGAGACCCAGTACTTC. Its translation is CSVAGQETQYF.

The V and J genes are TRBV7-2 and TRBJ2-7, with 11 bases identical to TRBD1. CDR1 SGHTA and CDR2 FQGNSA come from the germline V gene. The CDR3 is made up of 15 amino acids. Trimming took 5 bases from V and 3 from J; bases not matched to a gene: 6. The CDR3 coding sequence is TGTGCCAGCAGCGCTACGGACAGGGGGCGCTACGAGCAGTACTTC. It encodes CASSATDRGRYEQYF.

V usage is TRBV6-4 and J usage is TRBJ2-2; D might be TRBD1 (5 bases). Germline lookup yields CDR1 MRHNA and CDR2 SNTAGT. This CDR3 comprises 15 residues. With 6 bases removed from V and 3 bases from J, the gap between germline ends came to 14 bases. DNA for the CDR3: TGTGCCAGCAGCAAGTCAGGGTTTGACACCGGGGAGCTGTTTTTT. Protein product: CASSKSGFDTGELFF.

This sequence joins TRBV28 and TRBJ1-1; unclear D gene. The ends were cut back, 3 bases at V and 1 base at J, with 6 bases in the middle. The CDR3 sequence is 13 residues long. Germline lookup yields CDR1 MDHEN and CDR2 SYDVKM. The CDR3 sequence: CASSLIANTEAFF. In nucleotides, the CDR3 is TGTGCCAGCAGTTTGATAGCGAACACTGAAGCTTTCTTT.

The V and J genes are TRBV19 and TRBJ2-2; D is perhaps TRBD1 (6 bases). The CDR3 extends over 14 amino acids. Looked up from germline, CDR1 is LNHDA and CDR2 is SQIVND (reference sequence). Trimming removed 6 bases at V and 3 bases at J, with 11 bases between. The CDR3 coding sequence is TGTGCCAGTAGGTGGGCAGGGGACACCGGGGAGCTGTTTTTT. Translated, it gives CASRWAGDTGELFF. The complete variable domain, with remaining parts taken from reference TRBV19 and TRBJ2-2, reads DGGITQSPKYLFRKEGQNVTLSCEQNLNHDAMYWYRQDPGQGLRLIYYSQIVNDFQKGDIAEGYSVSREKKESFPLTVTSAQKNPTAFYLCASRWAGDTGELFFGEGSRLTVL.